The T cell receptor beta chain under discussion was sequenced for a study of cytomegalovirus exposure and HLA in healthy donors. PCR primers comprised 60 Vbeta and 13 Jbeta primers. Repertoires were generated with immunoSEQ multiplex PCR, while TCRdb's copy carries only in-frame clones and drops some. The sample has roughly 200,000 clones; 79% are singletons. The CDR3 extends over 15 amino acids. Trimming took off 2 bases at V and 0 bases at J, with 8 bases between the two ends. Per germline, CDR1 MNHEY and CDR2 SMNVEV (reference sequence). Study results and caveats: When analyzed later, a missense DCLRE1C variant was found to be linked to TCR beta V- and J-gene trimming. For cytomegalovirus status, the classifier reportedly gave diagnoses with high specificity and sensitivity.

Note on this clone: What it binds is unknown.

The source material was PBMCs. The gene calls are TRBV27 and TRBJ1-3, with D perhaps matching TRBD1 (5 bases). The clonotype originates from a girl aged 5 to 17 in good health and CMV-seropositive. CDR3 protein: CASSLTGFSGNTIYF. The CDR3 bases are TGTGCCAGCAGTTTAACAGGCTTCTCTGGAAACACCATATATTTT.